The 2 T cell receptor beta chains below were found in one sample sequenced in a study of CD8 T cells in ankylosing spondylitis. Study conclusions and caveats: The study identified a TCR beta motif of 7 or 8 highly homologous variants that appeared characteristic of ankylosing spondylitis blood.

Via MiXCR, TCRdb re-called the 5' RACE reads, giving one row per CDR3 protein. The sample consists of hundreds of thousands of distinct CDR3 sequences, 10% to 15% of them appearing once. These TCRs' antigens remain unknown. Specimen: blood, either unsorted or a sorted T cell fraction (not recorded which). The source is a male donor with ankylosing spondylitis.

The chain has TRBV6-2 or TRBV6-3 and TRBJ1-1, with unresolved D. Trimming pared 8 bases from V and 0 bases from J, leaving 13 bases between. Germline V gene sequence: CDR1 MNHEY, CDR2 SVGEGT. CDR3 length: 14 amino acids. CDR3 sequence (DNA): TGTGCCAGCGGGCGGGGTTTGATGAACACTGAAGCTTTCTTT. It yields the protein CASGRGLMNTEAFF.

This clonotype has more than one count but fewer than ten. This chain connects TRBV4-1 to TRBJ2-5; weak D call: TRBD2 (6 bases). The CDR3 consists of 15 residues. Trimming took 2 bases from V and 3 from J, leaving 13 bases between them. Germline CDR1 is MGHRA and CDR2 is YSYEKL. CDR3 bases: TGCGCCAGCAGCCAACGAACAGGAGGGGAAGAGACCCAGTACTTC. It translates to CASSQRTGGEETQYF.